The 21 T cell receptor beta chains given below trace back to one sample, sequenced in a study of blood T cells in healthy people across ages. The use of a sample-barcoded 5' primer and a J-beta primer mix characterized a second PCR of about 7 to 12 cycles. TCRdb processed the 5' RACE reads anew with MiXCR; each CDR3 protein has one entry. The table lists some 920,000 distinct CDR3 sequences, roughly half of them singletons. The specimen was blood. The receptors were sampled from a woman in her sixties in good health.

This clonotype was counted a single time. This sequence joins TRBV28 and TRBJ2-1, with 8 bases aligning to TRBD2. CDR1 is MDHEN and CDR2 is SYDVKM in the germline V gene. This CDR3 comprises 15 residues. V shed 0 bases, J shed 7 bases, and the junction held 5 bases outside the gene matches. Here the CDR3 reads CASSLWDGTRNEQFF. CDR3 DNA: TGTGCCAGCAGTTTATGGGACGGGACTAGAAATGAGCAGTTCTTC.

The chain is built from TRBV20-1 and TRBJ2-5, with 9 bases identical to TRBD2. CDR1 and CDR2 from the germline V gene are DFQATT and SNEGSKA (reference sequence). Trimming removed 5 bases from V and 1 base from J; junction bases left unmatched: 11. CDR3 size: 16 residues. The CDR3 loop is CSARRGLAGPQETQYF. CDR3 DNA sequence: TGCAGTGCTCGTCGAGGGCTAGCGGGACCCCAAGAGACCCAGTACTTC.

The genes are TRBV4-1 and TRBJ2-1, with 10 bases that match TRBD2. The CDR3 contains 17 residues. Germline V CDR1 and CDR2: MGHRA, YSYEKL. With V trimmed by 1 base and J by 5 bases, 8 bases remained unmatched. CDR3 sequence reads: CASSQAGTSDNHNEQFF. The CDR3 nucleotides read TGCGCCAGCAGCCAAGCGGGGACTAGCGATAACCACAATGAGCAGTTCTTC.

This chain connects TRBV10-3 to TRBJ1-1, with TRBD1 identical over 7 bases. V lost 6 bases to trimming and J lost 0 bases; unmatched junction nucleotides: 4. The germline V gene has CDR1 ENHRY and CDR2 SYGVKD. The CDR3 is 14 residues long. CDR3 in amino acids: CAIRGTALNTEAFF. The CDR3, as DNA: TGTGCCATCAGAGGGACAGCTTTGAACACTGAAGCTTTCTTT.

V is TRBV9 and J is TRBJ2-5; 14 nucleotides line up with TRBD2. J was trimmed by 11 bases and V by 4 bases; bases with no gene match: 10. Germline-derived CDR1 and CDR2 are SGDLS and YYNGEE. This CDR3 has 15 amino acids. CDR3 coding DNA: TGTGCCAGCAGCCTCACGGGACTAGCGGGAGCTGGGCAGTACTTC. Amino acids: CASSLTGLAGAGQYF.

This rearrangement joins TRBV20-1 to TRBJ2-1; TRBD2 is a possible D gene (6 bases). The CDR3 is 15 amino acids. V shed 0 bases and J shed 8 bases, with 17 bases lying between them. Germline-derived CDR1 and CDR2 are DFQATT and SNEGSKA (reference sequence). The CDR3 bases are TGCAGTGCTAGAGACTTGGGACTGGCCCTGGATGAGCAGTTCTTC. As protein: CSARDLGLALDEQFF.

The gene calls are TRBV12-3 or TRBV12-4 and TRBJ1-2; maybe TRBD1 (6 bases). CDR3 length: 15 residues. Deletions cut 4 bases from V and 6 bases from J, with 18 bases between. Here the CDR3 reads CASSSPVTGLNGYTF. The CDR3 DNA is TGTGCCAGCAGTTCCCCGGTGACAGGACTAAATGGCTACACCTTC.

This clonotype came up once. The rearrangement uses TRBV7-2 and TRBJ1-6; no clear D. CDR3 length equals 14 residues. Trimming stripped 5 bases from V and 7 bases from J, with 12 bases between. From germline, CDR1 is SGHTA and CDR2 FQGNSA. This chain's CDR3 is CASSLTSSNSPLHF. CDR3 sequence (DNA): TGTGCCAGCAGCCTGACATCTTCCAATTCACCCCTCCACTTT.

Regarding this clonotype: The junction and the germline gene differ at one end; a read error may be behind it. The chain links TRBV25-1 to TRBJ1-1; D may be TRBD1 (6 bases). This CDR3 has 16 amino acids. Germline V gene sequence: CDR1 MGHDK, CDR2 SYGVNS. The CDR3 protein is CASSALTQGLNTGAFF. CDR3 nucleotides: TGTGCCAGCAGTGCCTTAACACAGGGACTGAACACTGGAGCTTTCTTT.

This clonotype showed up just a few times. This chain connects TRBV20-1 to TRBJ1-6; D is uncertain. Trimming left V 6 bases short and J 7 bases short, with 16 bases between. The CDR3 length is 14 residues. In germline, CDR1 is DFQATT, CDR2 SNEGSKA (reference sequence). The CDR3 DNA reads TGCAGTGCCCCAAGCGGGAGCGCGAATTCACCCCTCCACTTT. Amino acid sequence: CSAPSGSANSPLHF.

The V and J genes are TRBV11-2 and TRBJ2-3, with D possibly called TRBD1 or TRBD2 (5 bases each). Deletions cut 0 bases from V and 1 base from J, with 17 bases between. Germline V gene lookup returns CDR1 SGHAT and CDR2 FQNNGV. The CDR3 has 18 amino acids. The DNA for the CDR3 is TGTGCCAGCAGCTTAGATTACGTGACGGGGCTGGGCACAGATACGCAGTATTTT. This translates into CASSLDYVTGLGTDTQYF. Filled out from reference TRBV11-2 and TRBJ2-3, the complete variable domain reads EAGVAQSPRYKIIEKRQSVAFWCNPISGHATLYWYQQILGQGPKLLIQFQNNGVVDDSQLPKDRFSAERLKGVDSTLKIQPAKLEDSAVYLCASSLDYVTGLGTDTQYFGPGTRLTVL.

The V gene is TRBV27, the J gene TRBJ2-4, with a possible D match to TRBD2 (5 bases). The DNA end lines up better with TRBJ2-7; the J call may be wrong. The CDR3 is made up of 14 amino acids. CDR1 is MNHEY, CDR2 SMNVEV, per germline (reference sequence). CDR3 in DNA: TGTGCCAGCAGCCCAAACCGACGGGGCTACGAGCAGTACTTC. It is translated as CASSPNRRGYEQYF.

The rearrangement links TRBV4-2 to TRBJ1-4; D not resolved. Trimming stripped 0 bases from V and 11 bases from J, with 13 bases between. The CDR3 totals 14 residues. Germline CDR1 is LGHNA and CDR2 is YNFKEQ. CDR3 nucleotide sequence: TGTGCCAGCAGCCAAGAGACTGACGCGACGAAACTGTTTTTT. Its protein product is CASSQETDATKLFF.

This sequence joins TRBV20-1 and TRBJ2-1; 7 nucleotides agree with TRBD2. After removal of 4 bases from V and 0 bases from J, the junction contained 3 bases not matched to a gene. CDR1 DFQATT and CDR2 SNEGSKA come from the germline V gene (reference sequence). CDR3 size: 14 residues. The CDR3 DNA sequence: TGCAGTGCTAATAAGCGGGACTCCTACAATGAGCAGTTCTTC. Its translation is CSANKRDSYNEQFF.

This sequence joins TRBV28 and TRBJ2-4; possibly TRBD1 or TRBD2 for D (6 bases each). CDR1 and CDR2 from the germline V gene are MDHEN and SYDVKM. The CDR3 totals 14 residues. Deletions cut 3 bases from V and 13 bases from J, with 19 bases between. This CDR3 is CASSFGGTLREQYF. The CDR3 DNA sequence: TGTGCCAGCAGTTTCGGCGGGACATTGAGGGAGCAGTACTTC.

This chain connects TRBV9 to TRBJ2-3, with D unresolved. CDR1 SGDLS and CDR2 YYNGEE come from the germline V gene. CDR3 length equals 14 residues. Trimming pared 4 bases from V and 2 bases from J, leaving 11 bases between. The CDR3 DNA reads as TGTGCCAGCAGCCCCTTCTCCTCCACAGATACGCAGTATTTT. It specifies CASSPFSSTDTQYF.

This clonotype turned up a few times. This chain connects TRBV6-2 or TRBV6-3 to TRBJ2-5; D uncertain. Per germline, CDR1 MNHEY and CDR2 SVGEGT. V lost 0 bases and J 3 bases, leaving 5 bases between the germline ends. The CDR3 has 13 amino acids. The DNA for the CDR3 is TGTGCCAGCAGTTACTCAGGGAAAGAGACCCAGTACTTC. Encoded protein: CASSYSGKETQYF.

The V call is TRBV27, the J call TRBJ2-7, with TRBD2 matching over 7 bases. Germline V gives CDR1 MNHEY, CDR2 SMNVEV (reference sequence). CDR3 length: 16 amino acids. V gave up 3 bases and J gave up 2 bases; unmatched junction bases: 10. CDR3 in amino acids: CASSLVPASGAYEQYF. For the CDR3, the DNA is TGTGCCAGCAGTTTGGTCCCCGCTAGCGGAGCCTACGAGCAGTACTTC.

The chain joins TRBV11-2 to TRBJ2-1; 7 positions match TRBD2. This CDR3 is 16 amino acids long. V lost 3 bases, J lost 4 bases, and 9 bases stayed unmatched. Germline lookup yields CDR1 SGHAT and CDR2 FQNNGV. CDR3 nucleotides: TGTGCCAGCAGCTTGACCCCGCTAGCGGTATACAATGAGCAGTTCTTC. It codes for CASSLTPLAVYNEQFF.

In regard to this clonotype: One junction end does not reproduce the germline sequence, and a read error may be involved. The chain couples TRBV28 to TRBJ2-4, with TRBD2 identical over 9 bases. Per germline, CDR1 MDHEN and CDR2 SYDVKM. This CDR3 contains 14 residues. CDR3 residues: CASRVAGVVYEQSF. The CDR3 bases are TGTGCCAGCAGAGTAGCGGGAGTTGTCTACGAGCAGTCCTTC.

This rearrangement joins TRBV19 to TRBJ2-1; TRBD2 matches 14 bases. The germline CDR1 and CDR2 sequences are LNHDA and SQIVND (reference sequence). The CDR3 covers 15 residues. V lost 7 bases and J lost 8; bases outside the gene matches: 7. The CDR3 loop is CASTRLAGGLDEQFF. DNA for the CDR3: TGTGCCAGTACGAGACTAGCGGGAGGGTTGGATGAGCAGTTCTTC.